These 11 T cell receptor beta chains were all obtained from the same sample, sequenced in a study of T cell repertoires in aging, cancer and after chemotherapy. Peripheral blood genomic DNA, not sorted cells or RNA, was the template. Rearranged V-D-J TRB sequences were amplified with a mixed TRB-A/B primer pool. TCRdb reprocessed the multiplex PCR reads via MiXCR and lists one record per CDR3 protein. Of 2,800 or so distinct CDR3 sequences detected, roughly a quarter appear once; the ten largest clones hold just under 10%. Sequencing was performed on blood. The receptors here all came from a human donor in good health.

This clonotype rates as medium-sized. This CDR3 reads CASSSMGLGDEQFF. CDR3 in DNA: TGTGCCAGCAGTTCCATGGGACTAGGCGATGAGCAGTTCTTC. The chain couples TRBV27 to TRBJ2-1, with 8 bases that match TRBD2. The V gene end was trimmed by 4 bases and the J gene end by 8 bases; junction bases not matched to a gene: 7. The CDR3 contains 14 residues. Germline V gene data show CDR1 as MNHEY and CDR2 as SMNVEV (reference sequence).

This clonotype ranks as medium-sized. This sequence joins TRBV18 and TRBJ2-1; D is uncertain. Germline V gene sequence: CDR1 KGHSH, CDR2 LQKENI. V was clipped by 0 bases and J by 0 bases, with 9 bases between them. This CDR3 has 16 residues. The CDR3 loop is CASSPPDQSSYNEQFF. CDR3 sequence (DNA): TGTGCCAGCTCACCACCGGACCAGAGCTCCTACAATGAGCAGTTCTTC.

V and J are TRBV11-3 and TRBJ2-7; no reliable D call. The V gene's germline CDR1 is SGHNT and CDR2 YENEEA. This CDR3 is 13 amino acids long. The V end was cut by 0 bases, the J end by 3 bases, with 6 bases between. CDR3 in amino acids: CASSLEIYYEQYF. CDR3 in DNA: TGTGCCAGCAGCTTAGAAATTTACTACGAGCAGTACTTC. The full variable domain, its missing parts supplied by reference TRBV11-3 and TRBJ2-7, is EAGVVQSPRYKIIEKKQPVAFWCNPISGHNTLYWYLQNLGQGPELLIRYENEEAVDDSQLPKDRFSAERLKGVDSTLKIQPAELGDSAVYLCASSLEIYYEQYFGPGTRLTVT.

The CDR3 sequence: CASSSTSGRSFGGEQYF. For the CDR3, the DNA is TGTGCCAGCAGCTCAACTAGCGGGAGGTCCTTCGGGGGCGAGCAGTACTTC. V is TRBV13 and J is TRBJ2-7; TRBD2 matches 12 bases. The ends lost 4 bases at V and 6 bases at J; junction bases unmatched: 13. Germline CDR1 PRHDT, CDR2 FYEKMQ (reference sequence). The CDR3 runs to 17 residues. Variable domain in full (rest from reference TRBV13 and TRBJ2-7): AAGVIQSPRHLIKEKRETATLKCYPIPRHDTVYWYQQGPGQDPQFLISFYEKMQSDKGSIPDRFSAQQFSDYHSELNMSSLELGDSALYFCASSSTSGRSFGGEQYFGPGTRLTVT.

Concerning this clonotype itself: A much larger clonotype is one base distant, so this may be a read error. The chain uses TRBV19 and TRBJ1-3; D is possibly TRBD1 (6 bases). CDR3 length: 13 residues. Per germline, CDR1 LNHDA and CDR2 SQIVND (reference sequence). CDR3 protein: CASGSRGGDTIYF. DNA of the CDR3: TGTGCCAGTGGGAGCAGGGGTGGAGACACCATATATTTT. Drawing the rest from reference TRBV19 and TRBJ1-3, the complete variable domain is DGGITQSPKYLFRKEGQNVTLSCEQNLNHDAMYWYRQDPGQGLRLIYYSQIVNDFQKGDIAEGYSVSREKKESFPLTVTSAQKNPTAFYLCASGSRGGDTIYFGEGSWLTVV.

This clonotype ranks as large. The rearrangement uses TRBV29-1 and TRBJ2-7, with 10 bases identical to TRBD1. V was pared by 3 bases and J by 3 bases, with 8 bases of the junction left unmatched. The length of the CDR3 is 15 residues. CDR1 is SQVTM and CDR2 is ANQGSEA in the germline V gene. CDR3 nucleotide sequence: TGCAGCGTTGATGCCGGGACAGGGGTTTACTACGAGCAGTACTTC. It encodes CSVDAGTGVYYEQYF.

Only a few counts were recorded for this clonotype. The genes are TRBV28 and TRBJ1-2; D may be TRBD1 (6 bases). The V and J ends lost 6 bases and 8 bases respectively, with 16 bases between them. Germline CDR1 reads MDHEN; CDR2 reads SYDVKM. The CDR3 consists of 13 residues. The CDR3 is CASSSFQGSGYTF. CDR3 nucleotide sequence: TGTGCCAGCAGCTCTTTCCAGGGGTCCGGCTACACCTTC.

By frequency in the sample, this clonotype is medium-sized (0.01 to 0.1%). The chain carries TRBV5-5 and TRBJ2-3; D is ambiguous. The CDR3 sequence is 14 residues long. Germline V CDR1 and CDR2: SGHKS, YYEKEE (reference sequence). The germline V and J ends were trimmed by 0 bases and 6 bases, with 11 bases remaining between them. CDR3 DNA: TGTGCCAGCAGCTTGGGTCGGCTAGGGGATACGCAGTATTTT. As protein: CASSLGRLGDTQYF.

The J gene is TRBJ2-7, the V gene TRBV18; D possibly corresponds to TRBD2 (6 bases). From germline, CDR1 is KGHSH and CDR2 LQKENI. This CDR3 has 14 amino acids. Trimming stripped 3 bases from V and 2 bases from J, with 11 bases between. This CDR3 reads CASSPGTGTYEQYF. The DNA for the CDR3 is TGTGCCAGCTCACCCGGGACTGGGACCTACGAGCAGTACTTC.

This chain connects TRBV11-3 to TRBJ2-2, with TRBD2 matching over 9 bases. With V trimmed by 3 bases and J by 4 bases, 9 bases remained unmatched. Germline V gene data show CDR1 as SGHNT and CDR2 as YENEEA. This CDR3 comprises 17 residues. The DNA for the CDR3 is TGTGCCAGCAGCTTGACGGCGGGACTAGCACCCACCGGGGAGCTGTTTTTT. It is translated as CASSLTAGLAPTGELFF.

This clonotype was recorded only once. Just one base apart from a much larger clone, this may be a read error. The rearrangement uses TRBV6-1 and TRBJ2-1, with TRBD2 as a possible D gene (5 bases). CDR1 and CDR2 (germline): MNHNS, SASEGT. Trimming left V 4 bases short and J 4 bases short, with 14 bases between. This CDR3 spans 15 amino acids. The CDR3 here is CASSAAHQRYNEQFF. The CDR3 nucleotides are TGTGCCAGCAGTGCAGCGCATCAGCGGTACAATGAGCAGTTCTTC.